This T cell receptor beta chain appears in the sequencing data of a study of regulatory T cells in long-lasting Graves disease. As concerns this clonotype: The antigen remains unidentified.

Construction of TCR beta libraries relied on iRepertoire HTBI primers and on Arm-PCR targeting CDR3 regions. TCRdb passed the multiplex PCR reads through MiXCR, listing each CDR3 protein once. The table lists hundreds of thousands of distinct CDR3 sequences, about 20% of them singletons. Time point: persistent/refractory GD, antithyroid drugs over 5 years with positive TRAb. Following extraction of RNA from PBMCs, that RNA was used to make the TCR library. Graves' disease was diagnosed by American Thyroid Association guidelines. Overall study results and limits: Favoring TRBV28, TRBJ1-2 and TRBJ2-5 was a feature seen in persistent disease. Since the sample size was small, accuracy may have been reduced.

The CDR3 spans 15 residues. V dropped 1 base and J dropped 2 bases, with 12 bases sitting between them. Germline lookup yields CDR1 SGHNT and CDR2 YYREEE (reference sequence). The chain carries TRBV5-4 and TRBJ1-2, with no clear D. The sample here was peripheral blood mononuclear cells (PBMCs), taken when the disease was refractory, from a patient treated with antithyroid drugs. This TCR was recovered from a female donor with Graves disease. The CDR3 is CASSLQLADNYGYTF. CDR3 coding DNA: TGTGCCAGCAGCTTGCAGTTGGCAGACAACTATGGCTACACCTTC.